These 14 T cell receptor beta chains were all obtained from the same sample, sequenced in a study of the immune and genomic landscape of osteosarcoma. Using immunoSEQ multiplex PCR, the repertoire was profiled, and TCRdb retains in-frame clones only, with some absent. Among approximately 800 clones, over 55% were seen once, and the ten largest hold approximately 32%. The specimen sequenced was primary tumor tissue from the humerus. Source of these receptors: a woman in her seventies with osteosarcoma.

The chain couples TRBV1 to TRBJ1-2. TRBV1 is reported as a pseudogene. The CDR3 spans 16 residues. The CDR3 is CTSRLCSLRKTYGYTF. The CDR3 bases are TGCACCAGCAGATTATGCAGTTTGCGAAAGACCTATGGCTACACCTTC.

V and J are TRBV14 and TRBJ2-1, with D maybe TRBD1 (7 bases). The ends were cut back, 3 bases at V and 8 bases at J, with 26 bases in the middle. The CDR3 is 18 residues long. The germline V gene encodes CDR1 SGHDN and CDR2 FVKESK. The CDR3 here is CASSQDTGAHLGGDEQFF. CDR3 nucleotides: TGTGCCAGCAGCCAGGACACAGGGGCTCACCTAGGAGGGGATGAGCAGTTCTTC. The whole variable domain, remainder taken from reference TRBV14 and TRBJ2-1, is EAGVTQFPSHSVIEKGQTVTLRCDPISGHDNLYWYRRVMGKEIKFLLHFVKESKQDESGMPNNRFLAERTGGTYSTLKVQPAELEDSGVYFCASSQDTGAHLGGDEQFFGPGTRLTVL.

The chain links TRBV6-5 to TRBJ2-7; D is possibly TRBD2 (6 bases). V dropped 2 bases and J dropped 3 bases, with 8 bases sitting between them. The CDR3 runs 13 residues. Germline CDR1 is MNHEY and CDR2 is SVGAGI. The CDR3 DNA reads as TGTGCCAGCAGTTACCCCGGGGGCTACGAGCAGTACTTC. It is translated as CASSYPGGYEQYF.

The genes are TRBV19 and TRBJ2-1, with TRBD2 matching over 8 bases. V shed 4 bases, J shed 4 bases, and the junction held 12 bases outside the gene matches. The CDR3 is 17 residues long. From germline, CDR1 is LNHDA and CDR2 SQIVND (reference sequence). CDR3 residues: CASSTESSGGTYNEQFF. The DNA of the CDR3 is TGTGCCAGTAGTACAGAATCGAGCGGGGGTACATACAATGAGCAGTTCTTC.

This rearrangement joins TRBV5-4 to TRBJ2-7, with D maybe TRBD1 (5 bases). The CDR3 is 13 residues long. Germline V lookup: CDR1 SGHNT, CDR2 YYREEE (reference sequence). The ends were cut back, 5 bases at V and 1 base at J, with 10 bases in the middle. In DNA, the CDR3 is TGTGCCAGCAGTGGCAGGGATTCCTACGAGCAGTACTTC. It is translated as CASSGRDSYEQYF.

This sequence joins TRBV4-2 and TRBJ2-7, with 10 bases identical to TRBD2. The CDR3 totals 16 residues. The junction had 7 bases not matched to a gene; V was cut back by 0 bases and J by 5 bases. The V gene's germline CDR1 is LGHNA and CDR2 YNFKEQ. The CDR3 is CASSQEASGGAHEQYF. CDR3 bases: TGTGCCAGCAGCCAAGAGGCGAGCGGGGGGGCCCACGAGCAGTACTTC.

Here the CDR3 reads CASSQGAGANYGYTF. CDR3 in DNA: TGCGCCAGCAGCCAAGGGGCGGGGGCTAACTATGGCTACACCTTC. The chain links TRBV4-3 to TRBJ1-2, with TRBD1 as a possible D gene (5 bases). This CDR3 is built from 15 residues. The V end lost 1 base, the J end lost 0 bases, and 9 bases lay between the germline ends. CDR1 and CDR2 (germline): LGHNA, YSLEER.

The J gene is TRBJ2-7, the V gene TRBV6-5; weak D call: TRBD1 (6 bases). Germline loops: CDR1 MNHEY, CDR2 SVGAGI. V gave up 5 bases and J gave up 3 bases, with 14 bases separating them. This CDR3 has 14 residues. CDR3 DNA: TGTGCCAGCAGTCAGGGGAGAATGAACTACGAGCAGTACTTC. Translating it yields CASSQGRMNYEQYF.

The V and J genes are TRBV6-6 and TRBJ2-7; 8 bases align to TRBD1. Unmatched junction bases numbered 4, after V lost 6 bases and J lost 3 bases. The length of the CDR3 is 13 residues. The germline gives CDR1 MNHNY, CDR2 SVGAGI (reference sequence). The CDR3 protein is CASSPGQDYEQYF. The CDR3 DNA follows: TGTGCCAGCAGCCCGGGACAGGACTACGAGCAGTACTTC.

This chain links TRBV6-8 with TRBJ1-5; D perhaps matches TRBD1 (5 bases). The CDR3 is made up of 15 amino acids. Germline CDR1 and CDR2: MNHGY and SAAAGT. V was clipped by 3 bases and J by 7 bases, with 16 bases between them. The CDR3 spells CASSYGDWEGQPQHF. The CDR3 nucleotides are TGTGCCAGCAGTTATGGGGACTGGGAGGGGCAGCCCCAGCATTTT.

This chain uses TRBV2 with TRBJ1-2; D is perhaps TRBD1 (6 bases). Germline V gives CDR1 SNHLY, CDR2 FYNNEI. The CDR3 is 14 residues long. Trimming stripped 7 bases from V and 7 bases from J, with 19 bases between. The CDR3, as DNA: TGTGCCAGCAATGAGGAGCAGGGGATTCGTGGCTACACCTTC. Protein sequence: CASNEEQGIRGYTF.

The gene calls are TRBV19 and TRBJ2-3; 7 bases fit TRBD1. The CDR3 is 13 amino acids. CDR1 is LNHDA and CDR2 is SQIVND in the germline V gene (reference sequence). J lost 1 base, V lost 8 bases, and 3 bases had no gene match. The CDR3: CASGQVGTDTQYF. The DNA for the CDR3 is TGTGCCAGTGGACAGGTCGGCACAGATACGCAGTATTTT.

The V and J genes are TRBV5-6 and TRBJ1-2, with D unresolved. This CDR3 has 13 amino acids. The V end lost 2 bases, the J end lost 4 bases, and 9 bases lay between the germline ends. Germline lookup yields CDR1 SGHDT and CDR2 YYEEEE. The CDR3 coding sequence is TGTGCCAGCAGCTTCACCGGGATCTATGGCTACACCTTC. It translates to CASSFTGIYGYTF.

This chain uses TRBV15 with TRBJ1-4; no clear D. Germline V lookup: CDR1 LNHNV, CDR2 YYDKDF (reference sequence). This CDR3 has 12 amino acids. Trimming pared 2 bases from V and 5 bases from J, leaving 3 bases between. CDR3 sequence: CATSRPNEKLFF. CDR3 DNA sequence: TGTGCCACCAGCAGACCGAATGAAAAACTGTTTTTT.